The entry below gives a single T cell receptor (beta chain) sequence along with its context. Germline assignment: CDR1 MGHRA and CDR2 YSYEKL. This CDR3 contains 15 residues. With 4 bases clipped from V and 5 bases from J, the junction kept 10 bases outside the gene matches. The data stem from a study of cytomegalovirus exposure and HLA in healthy donors. PCR employed 60 Vbeta and 13 Jbeta primers. Sequencing was performed with immunoSEQ multiplex PCR; in TCRdb, only in-frame clones are kept and a portion is missing. This sample carries 100,000 to 150,000 clones, about 74% of them seen once, and the ten largest clones take about 6%.

This receptor was obtained from a woman aged 50 to 60 in good health and CMV-seropositive. V is TRBV4-1 and J is TRBJ2-5; TRBD1 matches 7 bases. The specimen was PBMCs. The CDR3 coding sequence is TGCGCCAGCAGCCCCCGGGCAGGGGGTGCTGAGACCCAGTACTTC. It codes for CASSPRAGGAETQYF.